This T cell receptor beta chain was recovered during a study of blood T cell repertoires in COVID-19. Study overall: The samples span acute and convalescent COVID-19 from the United States, Italy and Spain.

V was clipped by 4 bases and J by 4 bases; unmatched bases: 1. CDR1 SNHLY and CDR2 FYNNEI come from the germline V gene. The CDR3 has 13 amino acids. The method was immunoSEQ multiplex PCR; TCRdb's version includes in-frame clones alone and lacks a portion of them. The data contain 180,000 or so clones, about four fifths of them seen just once; the ten biggest clones take up 8% to 13%. The chain recombines TRBV2 with TRBJ1-1, with 9 bases fitting TRBD1. What was sequenced was PBMCs or T cells enriched from blood (not recorded which). The clonotype was recovered from a man aged 45 to 65 who had recovered from COVID-19. DNA of the CDR3: TGTGCCAGCAGTGGGGACAGGGTCACTGAAGCTTTCTTT. Protein sequence: CASSGDRVTEAFF.